This TCR beta chain was found in a study of T cells in Graves' hyperthyroidism and ophthalmopathy. This CDR3 region has 12 residues. Germline V lookup: CDR1 SGHNT, CDR2 YYREEE (reference sequence). With respect to this clonotype: Its antigen is not known. A read error may account for a junction end that differs from germline.

TCR beta CDR3 regions were amplified from RNA. A first-round RT-PCR of the TCR CDR3 used the HTBI primer set. TCRdb processed the multiplex PCR reads anew with MiXCR; each CDR3 protein has one entry. In the table there are 550,000 to 600,000 distinct CDR3 sequences, roughly 46% of which are singletons. Clinical symptoms, serum thyroxine and TRAb, thyroid ultrasound and orbital computed tomography together formed the diagnostic basis. The study, taken as a whole, reports: Ophthalmopathy cases were set apart from stable hyperthyroidism by a 13 V-J model.

The chain couples TRBV5-4 to TRBJ2-2, with a possible D match to TRBD2 (5 bases). The TCR originated in an adult woman with Graves' disease, either hyperthyroidism or ophthalmopathy (not recorded which). The sample taken for sequencing was peripheral blood or thyroid tissue (not recorded which). CDR3 residues: CASSLVAGELSF. CDR3 bases: TGTGCCAGCAGCTTAGTTGCCGGGGAGCTGTCTTTT.